This TCR beta chain comes out of a study of OX40 agonist ivuxolimab in advanced cancers. At the level of the study: Patients were given ivuxolimab, an antibody that agonizes OX40 (CD134). There were three patients with partial responses, one having hepatocellular carcinoma and two cutaneous melanoma. Findings of the study overall: By week 6 at 0.1 to 3.0 mg/kg, blood CD4+ and CD8+ T cells had expanded clonally.

The table came from immunoSEQ multiplex PCR; TCRdb's copy has only in-frame clones and leaves some out. The data hold some 45,000 clones, with around 80% observed a single time. V was cut by 8 bases and J by 1 base, with 17 bases left in between. Germline assignment: CDR1 SNHLY and CDR2 FYNNEI. This CDR3 is built from 15 residues. In the case of this clone: Its antigen is not identified.

The sequence derives from an adult with an advanced solid tumor such as melanoma, head and neck, liver or kidney cancer. This chain joins TRBV2 and TRBJ1-1; D is unclear. The sample was CD4+ or CD8+ T cells sorted from blood, taken in a trial of the OX40 agonist ivuxolimab. The CDR3 region has the DNA TGTGCCAGCGATTCCATGCCCTTCGAGAACACTGAAGCTTTCTTT. Its protein product is CASDSMPFENTEAFF.